Presented here are 14 T cell receptor beta chains from one specimen sequenced in a study of Graves' ophthalmopathy and Graves' hyperthyroidism. For repertoire sequencing, the TCR beta CDR3 regions were amplified from RNA transcripts. In the first round, RT-PCR was carried out with HTBI primers, and a multiplex PCR formed the second round. TCRdb analysed the multiplex PCR reads with MiXCR anew, one entry per CDR3 protein. This table has approximately 700,000 distinct CDR3 sequences, about 40% appearing once. Source material: peripheral blood. The source is an adult man with Graves' ophthalmopathy.

Ten or more counts support this clonotype. The genes are TRBV7-2 and TRBJ2-5; tentatively, D is TRBD1 (8 bases). The CDR3 is 17 amino acids. The germline V gene encodes CDR1 SGHTA and CDR2 FQGNSA. V shed 1 base and J shed 6 bases, with 21 bases lying between them. The CDR3 region is CASSLGGGQGAGKTQYF. In DNA form, the CDR3 reads TGTGCCAGCAGCTTAGGGGGAGGGCAGGGGGCGGGGAAGACCCAGTACTTC.

This clonotype has a count of ten or more. The genes are TRBV7-9 and TRBJ1-6; TRBD1 might be the D (5 bases). Germline-derived CDR1 and CDR2 are SEHNR and FQNEAQ (reference sequence). This CDR3 is 15 amino acids long. Trimming shortened V by 5 bases and J by 7 bases, and 15 bases separated the two germline ends. The CDR3 loop reads CASSHRQPGNSPLHF. The CDR3 region has the DNA TGTGCCAGCAGCCACCGACAGCCGGGGAATTCACCCCTCCACTTT.

The chain recombines TRBV7-9 with TRBJ2-7; a weak D match, TRBD2 (6 bases). Germline assignment: CDR1 SEHNR and CDR2 FQNEAQ (reference sequence). The CDR3 runs to 14 residues. V was shortened by 5 bases and J by 6 bases, with 17 bases between the two germline ends. For the CDR3, the DNA is TGTGCCAGCAGCCAAAGGCCAGGGACTGGCGAGCAGTACTTC. It codes for CASSQRPGTGEQYF.

In this sample, this clonotype turned up a few times. This chain uses TRBV7-3 with TRBJ2-5, with 7 bases identical to TRBD1. CDR3 length equals 11 residues. The germline V gene encodes CDR1 SGHTA and CDR2 FQGTGA. Losses at the gene ends were 10 bases for V and 5 bases for J; bases not matched to a gene: 4. The CDR3 DNA sequence: TGTGCCACAGGGGGAGTGGAGACCCAGTACTTC. It specifies CATGGVETQYF.

The chain couples TRBV10-1 to TRBJ1-1, with 7 bases that match TRBD1. The CDR3 runs 12 residues. The V gene end was trimmed by 10 bases and the J gene end by 11 bases; junction bases not matched to a gene: 13. Germline V gene lookup returns CDR1 WNHNN and CDR2 SYGVQD (reference sequence). CDR3 nucleotides: TGCGCCACCTCAGGACAGACAGGGAAGGCTTTCTTT. Its protein product is CATSGQTGKAFF.

The chain combines TRBV29-1 with TRBJ2-5; TRBD1 matches at 8 bases. Per the germline V gene, CDR1 is SQVTM and CDR2 is ANQGSEA. The length of the CDR3 is 13 residues. The ends lost 2 bases at V and 11 bases at J; junction bases unmatched: 10. The CDR3 DNA sequence: TGCAGCGTTGAAAGGCAGGGGGCAGATACGCAGTACTTC. Its protein product is CSVERQGADTQYF.

J is TRBJ1-1 and V is TRBV4-2; 10 bases fit TRBD1. Germline loops: CDR1 LGHNA, CDR2 YNFKEQ. The ends lost 0 bases at V and 5 bases at J; junction bases unmatched: 6. This CDR3 has 16 amino acids. As DNA, the CDR3 is TGTGCCAGCAGCCAAGATTGGGACAGGGGAGGTACTGAAGCTTTCTTT. This gives the protein CASSQDWDRGGTEAFF.

CDR3: CASRDRDKNTEAFF. For the CDR3, the DNA is TGTGCCAGCAGGGACCGGGACAAGAACACTGAAGCTTTCTTT. The J gene is TRBJ1-1, the V gene TRBV25-1; possible D gene TRBD1, 6 bases. The CDR3 extends over 14 amino acids. Per germline, CDR1 MGHDK and CDR2 SYGVNS. V lost 6 bases and J lost 1, with 12 bases in between.

In its sample, this clonotype was seen many times. The CDR3 loop is CASSLGTGSPHGYTF. CDR3 bases: TGCGCCAGCAGCTTGGGGACAGGGTCGCCGCATGGCTACACCTTC. J is TRBJ1-2 and V is TRBV5-1, with TRBD1 matching 8 bases. The CDR3 is made up of 15 amino acids. CDR1 SGHRS and CDR2 YFSETQ come from the germline V gene. With 0 bases clipped from V and 6 bases from J, the junction kept 7 bases outside the gene matches.

The chain employs TRBV15 and TRBJ2-3; D is unresolved. Germline lookup yields CDR1 LNHNV and CDR2 YYDKDF (reference sequence). The V and J ends lost 7 bases and 5 bases respectively, with 19 bases between them. The CDR3 has 15 amino acids. CDR3 residues: CATKTTTRTKDTQYF. As DNA, the CDR3 is TGTGCCACCAAGACGACGACTCGAACCAAAGATACGCAGTATTTT.

This clonotype was recorded at least ten times. This chain uses TRBV10-2 with TRBJ2-7; 8 bases map to TRBD2. The CDR3 runs 12 residues. Germline CDR1 and CDR2: WSHSY and SAAADI. Trimming cost V 8 bases and J 6 bases; bases outside gene matches: 6. The DNA for the CDR3 is TGCGCCAGCCGGGGGGGGGCAAGCGAGCAGTACTTC. Translation gives CASRGGASEQYF.

The chain is built from TRBV7-9 and TRBJ1-5, with 10 nucleotides matching TRBD1. Germline assignment: CDR1 SEHNR and CDR2 FQNEAQ (reference sequence). V gave up 6 bases and J gave up 0 bases; unmatched junction bases: 20. The CDR3 is made up of 21 amino acids. The CDR3 loop is CASSPRFPHADRGLSNQPQHF. The CDR3 DNA follows: TGTGCCAGCAGTCCAAGATTTCCCCACGCTGACAGGGGGCTTAGCAATCAGCCCCAGCATTTT. Variable domain in full (rest from reference TRBV7-9 and TRBJ1-5): DTGVSQNPRHKITKRGQNVTFRCDPISEHNRLYWYRQTLGQGPEFLTYFQNEAQLEKSRLLSDRFSAERPKGSFSTLEIQRTEQGDSAMYLCASSPRFPHADRGLSNQPQHFGDGTRLSIL.

The CDR3 protein is CASSLYAGNYEQYF. The CDR3 coding sequence is TGTGCCAGCAGCTTATACGCCGGTAACTACGAGCAGTACTTC. V gene TRBV7-3 combines with J gene TRBJ2-7; no clear D gene. Germline values: CDR1 SGHTA, CDR2 FQGTGA. V dropped 2 bases and J dropped 3 bases, with 11 bases sitting between them. The CDR3 length is 14 residues.

This clonotype was seen only a few times. The chain couples TRBV6-6 to TRBJ1-5; D gene unclear. The germline CDR1 and CDR2 sequences are MNHNY and SVGAGI (reference sequence). The CDR3 covers 14 residues. The V end was cut by 1 base, the J end by 5 bases, with 9 bases between. The chain's CDR3 is CASSYLVDYQPQHF. The CDR3 DNA follows: TGTGCCAGCAGTTACTTGGTAGATTATCAGCCCCAGCATTTT.